These 20 T cell receptor beta chains share one sample of origin, sequenced in a study of T-cell reconstitution after alpha-beta-depleted transplantation in children. The TCRbeta library incorporated unique molecular identifiers. TCRdb re-analysed the PCR reads in MiXCR, keeping a single row per CDR3 protein. The repertoire holds 6,500 to 8,000 distinct CDR3 sequences, around 11% seen once, with approximately 22% in the top ten. The sample here was PBMCs, mostly from graft donor cells, taken 180 days after TCRalphabeta/CD19-depleted stem cell transplant. These receptors came from a child younger than two who had a stem cell transplant for acute myeloid leukemia, so the T cells may come from the graft donor.

This clonotype was detected many times. The rearrangement links TRBV20-1 to TRBJ2-1, with D perhaps matching TRBD2 (6 bases). The CDR3 length is 14 residues. The V gene lost 3 bases and the J gene lost 7 bases, with 16 bases spanning the gap. Per germline, CDR1 DFQATT and CDR2 SNEGSKA (reference sequence). CDR3 protein: CSASLWDLGNEQFF. The CDR3 nucleotides are TGCAGTGCTAGTTTATGGGACTTGGGGAATGAGCAGTTCTTC.

This clonotype appeared many times. This CDR3 reads CASSVLAEETQYF. CDR3 DNA sequence: TGTGCCAGCAGCGTACTAGCGGAAGAGACCCAGTACTTC. The chain is built from TRBV7-6 and TRBJ2-5; 8 bases are a match to TRBD2. Germline CDR1 SGHVS, CDR2 FNYEAQ. The CDR3 contains 13 residues. V gave up 5 bases and J gave up 3 bases; unmatched junction bases: 2.

This clonotype was observed a handful of times. The chain recombines TRBV28 with TRBJ2-2; the match to TRBD2 covers 7 bases. There are 18 residues in the CDR3. Germline CDR1 and CDR2: MDHEN and SYDVKM. J gave up 6 bases and V 6 bases, and 19 bases lay outside the gene matches. The CDR3 region has the DNA TGTGCCAGCAGGAACGCCGTCGGGGGAGGGCCGTCGTCCGGGGAGCTGTTTTTT. Protein sequence: CASRNAVGGGPSSGELFF.

This clonotype qualifies as medium-sized. The chain uses TRBV9 and TRBJ2-1; D might be TRBD2 (5 bases). Germline values: CDR1 SGDLS, CDR2 YYNGEE. The CDR3 extends over 16 amino acids. V lost 0 bases and J lost 0, with 10 bases in between. CDR3 protein: CASSVGLGSSYNEQFF. CDR3 DNA sequence: TGTGCCAGCAGCGTAGGATTGGGGAGCTCCTACAATGAGCAGTTCTTC. Full variable domain (missing parts from reference TRBV9 and TRBJ2-1): DSGVTQTPKHLITATGQRVTLRCSPRSGDLSVYWYQQSLDQGLQFLIQYYNGEERAKGNILERFSAQQFPDLHSELNLSSLELGDSALYFCASSVGLGSSYNEQFFGPGTRLTVL.

This clonotype is labeled medium-sized (0.01 to 0.1%). This CDR3 reads CASTPLVRGVVAGANVLTF. For the CDR3, the DNA is TGTGCCAGCACCCCGCTGGTCAGGGGGGTTGTTGCTGGGGCCAACGTCCTGACTTTC. V is TRBV7-9 and J is TRBJ2-6, with a possible D match to TRBD1 (7 bases). The germline gives CDR1 SEHNR, CDR2 FQNEAQ (reference sequence). Deletions cut 7 bases from V and 2 bases from J, with 24 bases between. The CDR3 is 19 residues long.

This clonotype appeared many times. The chain carries TRBV6-2 or TRBV6-3 and TRBJ2-7; the D gene is possibly TRBD2 (6 bases). Germline V lookup: CDR1 MNHEY, CDR2 SVGEGT. Trimming removed 6 bases at V and 4 bases at J, with 19 bases between. This CDR3 is 15 amino acids long. CDR3 in DNA: TGTGCCAGCAGGGGTGGGACTTCTAAGAGATACGAGCAGTACTTC. Translated: CASRGGTSKRYEQYF.

Many counts were recorded for this clonotype. V and J are TRBV5-1 and TRBJ1-1; unclear D gene. Trimming shortened V by 0 bases and J by 3 bases, and 6 bases separated the two germline ends. This CDR3 has 13 residues. Germline V gene sequence: CDR1 SGHRS, CDR2 YFSETQ. The CDR3 DNA reads TGCGCCAGCAGCTTGGCCGGGGACACTGAAGCTTTCTTT. This codes for CASSLAGDTEAFF.

This clonotype was counted ten times or more. The chain combines TRBV14 with TRBJ2-1, with D perhaps given as TRBD1 or TRBD2 (6 bases each). The CDR3 has 17 residues. The V and J ends lost 0 bases and 8 bases respectively, with 20 bases between them. CDR1 SGHDN and CDR2 FVKESK come from the germline V gene. The CDR3 loop is CASSQDQRGMGGYEQFF. Here the CDR3 DNA reads TGTGCCAGCAGCCAAGATCAACGGGGAATGGGGGGCTATGAGCAGTTCTTC.

This clonotype was seen many times. V usage is TRBV15 and J usage is TRBJ2-1, with D possibly being TRBD2 (6 bases). This CDR3 spans 17 amino acids. Trimming shortened V by 3 bases and J by 7 bases, and 22 bases separated the two germline ends. CDR1 and CDR2 (germline): LNHNV, YYDKDF (reference sequence). The DNA of the CDR3 is TGTGCCACCAGCAGCGGGTCGATGGGGCGGGGCCCAAATGAGCAGTTCTTC. Protein product: CATSSGSMGRGPNEQFF.

Judged by abundance, this clonotype is medium-sized. The chain combines TRBV20-1 with TRBJ2-7; TRBD2 matches at 11 bases. In germline, CDR1 is DFQATT, CDR2 SNEGSKA (reference sequence). This CDR3 is built from 15 residues. V lost 5 bases and J lost 3; bases outside the gene matches: 9. As DNA, the CDR3 is TGCAGTGCTGGCGGGTTAGCGGGAGGGGACTACGAGCAGTACTTC. It codes for CSAGGLAGGDYEQYF.

The chain combines TRBV6-6 with TRBJ1-2; no definite D call. This CDR3 is 11 amino acids long. The V end was cut by 5 bases, the J end by 8 bases, with 9 bases between. The germline V gene has CDR1 MNHNY and CDR2 SVGAGI (reference sequence). CDR3 in DNA: TGTGCCAGCAGTCTGCTGAGGGGCTACACCTTC. Amino acid sequence: CASSLLRGYTF.

Relative to its sample, this clonotype is medium-sized. This CDR3 reads CASSSQQGENEKLFF. DNA of the CDR3: TGTGCCAGCAGTTCCCAACAGGGAGAGAATGAAAAACTGTTTTTT. The J gene is TRBJ1-4, the V gene TRBV6-5, with a weak D call TRBD1 (6 bases). This CDR3 region has 15 residues. Per the germline V gene, CDR1 is MNHEY and CDR2 is SVGAGI. Trimming left V 4 bases short and J 5 bases short, with 14 bases between.

This clonotype was seen only a few times. This chain connects TRBV11-3 to TRBJ1-6; weak D call: TRBD1 (5 bases). In germline, CDR1 is SGHNT, CDR2 YENEEA. CDR3 length: 16 amino acids. V was trimmed by 5 bases and J by 7 bases, leaving 18 bases between them. The CDR3 sequence is CASSRGVTEGNSPLHF. The CDR3 DNA reads as TGTGCCAGCAGCCGAGGGGTAACGGAGGGAAATTCACCCCTCCACTTT.

This clonotype is medium-sized by share. The rearrangement links TRBV28 to TRBJ2-2; 8 bases line up with TRBD1. Germline trimming cut 1 base from V and 5 bases from J; bases unmatched to any gene: 6. Germline V gene lookup returns CDR1 MDHEN and CDR2 SYDVKM. The CDR3 totals 16 residues. The CDR3 coding sequence is TGTGCCAGCAGTTTATCCGCAGGGGGCATGACCGGGGAGCTGTTTTTT. This encodes CASSLSAGGMTGELFF.

This clonotype has ten or more counts. V usage is TRBV15 and J usage is TRBJ1-1; D remains ambiguous. CDR3 length: 12 residues. Germline CDR1 and CDR2: LNHNV and YYDKDF (reference sequence). Trimming cost V 1 base and J 4 bases, with 4 bases left between them. CDR3 residues: CATSRVRTEAFF. The CDR3 DNA reads TGTGCCACCAGCAGAGTGCGCACTGAAGCTTTCTTT.

This clonotype showed up many times. The chain has TRBV29-1 and TRBJ2-7; 7 nucleotides agree with TRBD1. The CDR3 is made up of 11 amino acids. The V and J ends lost 4 bases and 4 bases, in that order; junction bases with no gene match: 1. Germline-derived CDR1 and CDR2 are SQVTM and ANQGSEA. The CDR3 region is CSVGTGYEQYF. CDR3 coding DNA: TGCAGCGTTGGGACAGGATACGAGCAGTACTTC.

Ten or more counts support this clonotype. The chain combines TRBV28 with TRBJ2-5, with a weak D call TRBD2 (5 bases). The CDR3 is made up of 16 amino acids. The V gene lost 8 bases and the J gene lost 2 bases, with 21 bases spanning the gap. CDR1 is MDHEN, CDR2 SYDVKM, per germline. CDR3: CASPDSGEGRQETQYF. The CDR3 DNA follows: TGTGCCAGCCCCGATTCCGGGGAAGGCCGTCAAGAGACCCAGTACTTC.

V gene TRBV3-1 combines with J gene TRBJ1-2; TRBD1 might be the D (6 bases). Germline CDR1 reads LGHDT; CDR2 reads YNNKEL (reference sequence). The CDR3 has 15 residues. Trimming took 1 base from V and 4 from J, leaving 13 bases between them. CDR3: CASSQAPGEGYGYTF. Written as DNA, the CDR3 is TGTGCCAGCAGCCAAGCCCCAGGGGAGGGCTATGGCTACACCTTC.

Ten or more counts support this clonotype. This chain links TRBV6-2 or TRBV6-3 with TRBJ2-4, with D maybe TRBD1 (6 bases). The length of the CDR3 is 14 residues. The V gene lost 0 bases and the J gene lost 5 bases, with 8 bases spanning the gap. Germline V gene data show CDR1 as MNHEY and CDR2 as SVGEGT. Here the CDR3 reads CASSYSGAENIQYF. CDR3 bases: TGTGCCAGCAGTTACTCGGGGGCCGAAAACATTCAGTACTTC.

The chain employs TRBV24-1 and TRBJ2-7; TRBD1 matches 7 bases. The germline V gene encodes CDR1 KGHDR and CDR2 SFDVKD. After removal of 7 bases from V and 9 bases from J, the junction contained 8 bases not matched to a gene. This CDR3 is 12 amino acids long. The CDR3 DNA reads as TGTGCCACCAGCGAACCGGGACAGAGGCAGTACTTC. Translation: CATSEPGQRQYF.